Shown below are 7 T cell receptor beta chains from a single sample sequenced in a study of T-cell reconstitution after alpha-beta-depleted transplantation in children (dated by TCRdb to the mid-2010s). Library construction relied on PCR. Instrument used: Illumina HiSeq 2500. Molecular barcoding was employed in the preparation of TCR libraries, with unique molecular identifiers being used to normalize TCRbeta repertoire quantification. TCRdb itself trimmed the public reads at Q25 with fastp, ran MiXCR and retained productive beta chains. Merged by CDR3 protein, the rows form single entries marked with the most common genes and DNA. This sample gives 500,000 or so distinct CDR3 sequences in total; 32% of them show up just once. The ten largest account for 2% to 3% of the sample. The sample in question was PBMCs from the stem cell graft donor, obtained from the stem cell graft. These receptors were obtained from a human donor who donated a stem cell graft to a child with aplastic anemia.

The genes are TRBV6-2 or TRBV6-3 and TRBJ1-2; D unresolved. The CDR3 runs 14 residues. CDR1 and CDR2 from the germline V gene are MNHEY and SVGEGT. V lost 4 bases to trimming and J lost 5 bases, with 14 bases between them. The CDR3 DNA reads as TGTGCCAGCAGTTTCGAGACACCCTATTATGGCTACACCTTC. Amino acids: CASSFETPYYGYTF.

This chain uses TRBV4-3 with TRBJ1-2, with D uncertain. Germline CDR1 reads LGHNA; CDR2 reads YSLEER. CDR3 length equals 18 residues. V was trimmed by 2 bases and J by 4 bases, leaving 23 bases between them. CDR3 sequence: CASSQNSGWGLNPYGYTF. Written as DNA, the CDR3 is TGCGCCAGCAGCCAAAATTCCGGATGGGGTCTAAATCCCTATGGCTACACCTTC.

The table lists this clonotype with a few counts. This rearrangement joins TRBV30 to TRBJ2-1; 14 bases agree with TRBD2. The V segment lost 5 bases and the J segment 10 bases; nucleotides outside the gene matches: 7. The germline V gene encodes CDR1 GTSNPN and CDR2 SVGIG (reference sequence). The length of the CDR3 is 14 residues. The CDR3 reads CAWGIGTSGREQFF. The DNA of the CDR3 is TGTGCCTGGGGTATCGGGACTAGCGGGAGAGAGCAGTTCTTC.

The chain is built from TRBV9 and TRBJ2-6, with a tentative D call TRBD2 (6 bases). V lost 0 bases and J lost 4, with 11 bases in between. CDR3 size: 16 residues. Germline assignment: CDR1 SGDLS and CDR2 YYNGEE. The CDR3 DNA is TGTGCCAGCAGCGTAGCCCGGGGGACGGGGGCCAACGTCCTGACTTTC. It is translated as CASSVARGTGANVLTF.

The J gene is TRBJ2-5, the V gene TRBV28; D may be TRBD2 (5 bases). This CDR3 has 14 residues. The V gene's germline CDR1 is MDHEN and CDR2 SYDVKM. Trimming took off 8 bases at V and 3 bases at J, with 16 bases between the two ends. CDR3 in amino acids: CASGLRVMEETQYF. The CDR3 DNA is TGTGCCAGCGGGTTGCGGGTAATGGAAGAGACCCAGTACTTC.

The chain links TRBV20-1 to TRBJ2-1; 14 nucleotides match TRBD2. This CDR3 is 16 amino acids long. The germline V gene has CDR1 DFQATT and CDR2 SNEGSKA (reference sequence). V was pared by 3 bases and J by 1 base, with 2 bases of the junction left unmatched. Written as DNA, the CDR3 is TGCAGTGCTAGGACTAGCGGGAGGGCTTCCTACAATGAGCAGTTCTTC. The encoded protein is CSARTSGRASYNEQFF.

This clonotype has only a few counts. V gene TRBV6-2 or TRBV6-3 combines with J gene TRBJ2-4; 7 nucleotides agree with TRBD2. Germline V lookup: CDR1 MNHEY, CDR2 SVGEGT. The CDR3 has 16 amino acids. The ends lost 5 bases at V and 0 bases at J; junction bases unmatched: 7. The CDR3 coding sequence is TGTGCCAGCAGTCCCACCTTAGCGGGAGCCAAAAACATTCAGTACTTC. Translated, it gives CASSPTLAGAKNIQYF.